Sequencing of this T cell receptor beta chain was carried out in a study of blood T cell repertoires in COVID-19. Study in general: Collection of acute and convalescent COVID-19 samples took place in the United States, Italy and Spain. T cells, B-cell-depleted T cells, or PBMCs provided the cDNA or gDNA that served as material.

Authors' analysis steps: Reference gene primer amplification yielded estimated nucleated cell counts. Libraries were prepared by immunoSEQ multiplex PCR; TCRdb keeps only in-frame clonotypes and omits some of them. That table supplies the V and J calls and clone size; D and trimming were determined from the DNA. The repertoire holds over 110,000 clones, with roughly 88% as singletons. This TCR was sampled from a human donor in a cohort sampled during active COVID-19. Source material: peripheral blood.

The CDR3 DNA is TGCGCCAGCAGCCTTGACCCACCGAGGGACACTGAAGCTTTCTTT. Encoded protein: CASSLDPPRDTEAFF. V and J are TRBV5-1 and TRBJ1-1, with D hard to call. The ends were cut back, 4 bases at V and 3 bases at J, with 16 bases in the middle. The V gene's germline CDR1 is SGHRS and CDR2 YFSETQ. CDR3 length: 15 residues.